Shown below are 32 T cell receptor beta chains from a single sample sequenced in a study of regulatory T cells in long-lasting Graves disease. Sequencing libraries for TCR beta were prepared with iRepertoire HTBI primers and Arm-PCR of CDR3 regions. Using its own MiXCR run on the multiplex PCR reads, TCRdb lists one record per CDR3 protein. The sample holds around 460,000 distinct CDR3 sequences, around a fifth seen once. Time point indicated: persistent/refractory GD, antithyroid drugs over 5 years with positive TRAb. PBMC RNA served as the TCR library source. This specimen consisted of peripheral blood mononuclear cells (PBMCs), obtained when the disease was refractory, from a patient treated with antithyroid drugs. Receptors originate from a female donor with Graves disease.

This clonotype has a handful of counts. The genes are TRBV10-3 and TRBJ2-2; 7 bases line up with TRBD1. CDR1 is ENHRY and CDR2 is SYGVKD in the germline V gene. The CDR3 extends over 15 amino acids. Losses at the gene ends were 10 bases for V and 0 bases for J; bases not matched to a gene: 8. CDR3 coding DNA: TGTGCCACTGCTGAGGGGGCTCCGAACACCGGGGAGCTGTTTTTT. It is translated as CATAEGAPNTGELFF.

CDR3 in DNA: TGTGCCAGCAGCTTTATAGGGGAAGTGAACACTGAAGCTTTCTTT. Amino acids: CASSFIGEVNTEAFF. V usage is TRBV7-2 and J usage is TRBJ1-1; a weak D match, TRBD1 (5 bases). The V end lost 3 bases, the J end lost 0 bases, and 11 bases lay between the germline ends. The germline V gene has CDR1 SGHTA and CDR2 FQGNSA. This CDR3 has 15 amino acids.

This clonotype showed up many times. In DNA, the CDR3 is TGTGCCACCAGTTTACCCGGACGAGTAGCGGGTGAAGCTTTCTTT. Its protein product is CATSLPGRVAGEAFF. The chain links TRBV24-1 to TRBJ1-1, with no clear D. The V end was cut by 6 bases, the J end by 7 bases, with 20 bases between. Germline CDR1 reads KGHDR; CDR2 reads SFDVKD. The CDR3 is 15 amino acids.

The chain combines TRBV7-2 with TRBJ2-4, with 9 bases identical to TRBD1. Germline values: CDR1 SGHTA, CDR2 FQGNSA. The CDR3 sequence is 12 residues long. CDR3 in DNA: TGTTCTTCGACAGGGGGAGGAAACATTCAGTACTTC. Amino acid sequence: CSSTGGGNIQYF.

Many counts were recorded for this clonotype. V gene TRBV2 combines with J gene TRBJ1-1; D remains ambiguous. The V end lost 7 bases, the J end lost 5 bases, and 23 bases lay between the germline ends. Germline lookup yields CDR1 SNHLY and CDR2 FYNNEI. CDR3 length: 16 amino acids. CDR3 DNA sequence: TGTGCCAGCACCCTCACAGAGGAAGGGCTACGTACTGAAGCTTTCTTT. It translates to CASTLTEEGLRTEAFF.

This clonotype was found many times. The rearrangement uses TRBV12-3 or TRBV12-4 and TRBJ1-1; 7 positions match TRBD1. There are 15 residues in the CDR3. Trimming at V came to 3 bases and at J to 1 base, leaving 5 bases not matched to a gene. CDR3 bases: TGTGCCAGCAGTTTTAACAGGGGAGGGAACACTGAAGCTTTCTTT. It specifies CASSFNRGGNTEAFF.

This clonotype was recorded at least ten times. The chain recombines TRBV20-1 with TRBJ1-2, with TRBD1 matching over 10 bases. V shed 7 bases, J shed 6 bases, and the junction held 8 bases outside the gene matches. The CDR3 extends over 13 amino acids. Per the germline V gene, CDR1 is DFQATT and CDR2 is SNEGSKA (reference sequence). CDR3 protein: CSVISGTGDGYTF. In DNA form, the CDR3 reads TGCAGTGTTATCTCCGGGACAGGGGATGGCTACACCTTC.

The chain uses TRBV7-2 and TRBJ2-7, with 9 bases that match TRBD2. Germline lookup yields CDR1 SGHTA and CDR2 FQGNSA. The CDR3 loop spans 13 amino acids. V trimming: 5 bases; J trimming: 5 bases; junction bases outside the gene matches: 4. This CDR3 is CASSQGLAHEQYF. CDR3 DNA sequence: TGTGCCAGCAGCCAGGGACTAGCCCACGAGCAGTACTTC.

This clonotype was seen a handful of times. This rearrangement joins TRBV7-8 to TRBJ2-3; 12 nucleotides align to TRBD1. The CDR3 contains 17 residues. Trimming took 6 bases from V and 0 from J; bases not matched to a gene: 7. In germline, CDR1 is SGHVS, CDR2 FQNEAQ. In DNA form, the CDR3 reads TGTGCCAGCAGGTTACCGGGACAGGGGGCGAGCACAGATACGCAGTATTTT. The encoded protein is CASRLPGQGASTDTQYF.

This clonotype was seen repeatedly, ten times or more. The CDR3 is CASSQGGVLGYGYTF. The CDR3 nucleotides are TGCGCCAGCAGCCAAGGGGGGGTACTTGGCTATGGCTACACCTTC. The genes are TRBV4-3 and TRBJ1-2; D is perhaps TRBD1 (5 bases). Trimming removed 1 base from V and 4 bases from J, with 13 bases in between. CDR1 is LGHNA and CDR2 is YSLEER in the germline V gene. The CDR3 has 15 residues.

This clonotype was counted at least ten times. V gene TRBV12-5 combines with J gene TRBJ2-7, with TRBD1 matching over 9 bases. Germline lookup yields CDR1 LGHNT and CDR2 FRNRAP. The CDR3 is 15 residues long. With 6 bases clipped from V and 3 bases from J, the junction kept 9 bases outside the gene matches. The CDR3 region has the DNA TGTGCTAGTGGCCCTGGGACAGGGTCGAACTACGAGCAGTACTTC. It is translated as CASGPGTGSNYEQYF.

This clonotype was detected only a few times. The J gene is TRBJ2-7, the V gene TRBV28, with no clear D. V was trimmed by 6 bases and J by 2 bases, leaving 11 bases between them. There are 13 residues in the CDR3. Germline CDR1 and CDR2: MDHEN and SYDVKM. CDR3 sequence (DNA): TGTGCCAGCAGCTTAGAGCAGGCCTACGAGCAGTACTTC. Translation gives CASSLEQAYEQYF.

This clonotype came up many times. The V gene is TRBV12-5, the J gene TRBJ1-2; D not certain. The CDR3 totals 11 residues. The germline CDR1 and CDR2 sequences are LGHNT and FRNRAP. Trimming shortened V by 8 bases and J by 2 bases, and 6 bases separated the two germline ends. CDR3 in DNA: TGTGCTAGTAACGCAAACTATGGCTACACCTTC. This translates into CASNANYGYTF.

This rearrangement joins TRBV19 to TRBJ1-4; D is ambiguous. Trimming pared 3 bases from V and 4 bases from J, leaving 12 bases between. Germline V gene sequence: CDR1 LNHDA, CDR2 SQIVND (reference sequence). CDR3 length equals 15 residues. Here the CDR3 DNA reads TGTGCCAGTAGTATTGAAGGGCAGCGTAATGAAAAACTGTTTTTT. This codes for CASSIEGQRNEKLFF.

This clonotype has only a few counts. The V and J genes are TRBV5-6 and TRBJ2-7, with D hard to call. Trimming took off 4 bases at V and 4 bases at J, with 9 bases between the two ends. CDR1 and CDR2 (germline): SGHDT, YYEEEE. The CDR3 has 12 amino acids. The chain's CDR3 is CASSKLLYEQYF. Here the CDR3 DNA reads TGTGCCAGCAGCAAACTCCTATACGAGCAGTACTTC.

This clonotype occurred a few times. This chain uses TRBV6-1 with TRBJ2-7, with TRBD2 as a possible D gene (6 bases). Germline V gene lookup returns CDR1 MNHNS and CDR2 SASEGT. V was cut by 6 bases and J by 3 bases, with 15 bases left in between. The CDR3 loop spans 14 amino acids. The CDR3 region has the DNA TGTGCCAGCAGCCGGGACTCAGGGATCTACGAGCAGTACTTC. Amino acid sequence: CASSRDSGIYEQYF.

In its sample, this clonotype was seen many times. The chain combines TRBV6-5 with TRBJ2-7; D gene unclear. The CDR3 spans 15 residues. The V gene's germline CDR1 is MNHEY and CDR2 SVGAGI. Trimming removed 4 bases at V and 1 base at J, with 14 bases between. The CDR3 here is CASSSFSTPSYEQYF. The CDR3 bases are TGTGCCAGCAGTTCGTTCTCCACCCCATCCTACGAGCAGTACTTC.

This clonotype was recorded only once. A much more abundant neighbour one base away suggests this may be a read error. The chain carries TRBV12-3 or TRBV12-4 and TRBJ2-4, with D unresolved. V was shortened by 6 bases and J by 0 bases, with 12 bases between the two germline ends. This CDR3 is 15 amino acids long. CDR3 amino acids: CASSPSDGAKNIQYF. Here the CDR3 DNA reads TGTGCCAGCAGCCCTTCGGATGGAGCCAAAAACATTCAGTACTTC.

This clonotype was detected many times. V usage is TRBV20-1 and J usage is TRBJ2-2; D possibly matches TRBD1 or TRBD2 (5 bases each). Trimming removed 6 bases from V and 4 bases from J, with 9 bases in between. CDR1 and CDR2 (germline): DFQATT, SNEGSKA (reference sequence). The CDR3 covers 12 residues. CDR3 sequence reads: CSARDGTGELFF. CDR3 DNA: TGCAGTGCAAGGGACGGCACCGGGGAGCTGTTTTTT.

Many counts were recorded for this clonotype. The chain has TRBV7-2 and TRBJ2-5; 9 bases fit TRBD1. The CDR3 extends over 15 amino acids. Germline V gene lookup returns CDR1 SGHTA and CDR2 FQGNSA. V was clipped by 4 bases and J by 4 bases; unmatched bases: 7. The CDR3 reads CASSSSLGQGETQYF. The DNA of the CDR3 is TGTGCCAGCAGCTCCTCATTGGGACAGGGAGAGACCCAGTACTTC.

This clonotype came up many times. The V and J genes are TRBV6-5 and TRBJ2-5; possible D gene TRBD1, 6 bases. Trimming stripped 4 bases from V and 2 bases from J, with 11 bases between. This CDR3 comprises 14 residues. Germline V gives CDR1 MNHEY, CDR2 SVGAGI. The CDR3 nucleotides are TGTGCCAGCAGTTCAGGGGATCCGCAAGAGACCCAGTACTTC. This encodes CASSSGDPQETQYF.

The chain has TRBV6-2 or TRBV6-3 and TRBJ2-1; D not resolved. This CDR3 comprises 14 residues. Per the germline V gene, CDR1 is MNHEY and CDR2 is SVGEGT. Trimming cost V 2 bases and J 5 bases, with 10 bases left between them. This CDR3 reads CASSYRRHNNEQFF. DNA for the CDR3: TGTGCCAGCAGTTACAGGAGACACAACAATGAGCAGTTCTTC.

This clonotype has at least ten counts. This chain connects TRBV11-2 to TRBJ2-5; D might be TRBD2 (6 bases). Germline V gives CDR1 SGHAT, CDR2 FQNNGV. The CDR3 covers 16 residues. V was shortened by 1 base and J by 0 bases, with 12 bases between the two germline ends. CDR3 nucleotide sequence: TGTGCCAGCAGCTTAGTCGGCGGGACCAACCAAGAGACCCAGTACTTC. Its translation is CASSLVGGTNQETQYF.

The chain has TRBV3-1 and TRBJ2-2, with a possible D match to TRBD2 (5 bases). V was shortened by 7 bases and J by 0 bases, with 12 bases between the two germline ends. CDR3 length equals 15 residues. Germline-derived CDR1 and CDR2 are LGHDT and YNNKEL (reference sequence). CDR3 bases: TGTGCCAGCAACCCGAGGACTCCGAACACCGGGGAGCTGTTTTTT. It specifies CASNPRTPNTGELFF. The variable domain in full, with the rest retrieved from reference TRBV3-1 and TRBJ2-2, is DTAVSQTPKYLVTQMGNDKSIKCEQNLGHDTMYWYKQDSKKFLKIMFSYNNKELIINETVPNRFSPKSPDKAHLNLHINSLELGDSAVYFCASNPRTPNTGELFFGEGSRLTVL.

This clonotype was detected ten times or more. V usage is TRBV2 and J usage is TRBJ2-3; 10 nucleotides agree with TRBD1. The CDR3 has 14 amino acids. Germline CDR1 SNHLY, CDR2 FYNNEI. The V and J ends lost 6 bases and 6 bases, in that order; junction bases with no gene match: 6. For the CDR3, the DNA is TGTGCCAGCAGCCAGACAGGGGGCTCCGATACGCAGTATTTT. This translates into CASSQTGGSDTQYF.

This clonotype occurred many times. The J gene is TRBJ2-7, the V gene TRBV10-3; tentative D call: TRBD1 (5 bases). Germline loops: CDR1 ENHRY, CDR2 SYGVKD. The CDR3 spans 15 residues. V was clipped by 6 bases and J by 2 bases, with 17 bases between them. The CDR3: CAISSGQGITYEQYF. CDR3 DNA sequence: TGTGCCATCAGCTCCGGGCAGGGTATCACCTACGAGCAGTACTTC.

The chain recombines TRBV5-1 with TRBJ2-2, with D hard to call. Germline values: CDR1 SGHRS, CDR2 YFSETQ. Trimming pared 0 bases from V and 5 bases from J, leaving 11 bases between. The CDR3 contains 15 residues. CDR3 sequence (DNA): TGCGCCAGCAGCTTGGAACGGCCTCTTACCGGGGAGCTGTTTTTT. It specifies CASSLERPLTGELFF.

This chain joins TRBV10-3 and TRBJ1-2, with 10 bases aligning to TRBD1. V was clipped by 7 bases and J by 6 bases; unmatched bases: 5. CDR3 length: 13 residues. Germline CDR1 is ENHRY and CDR2 is SYGVKD. CDR3 in amino acids: CAITTGTGDGYTF. For the CDR3, the DNA is TGTGCCATCACTACCGGGACAGGGGATGGCTACACCTTC.

In its sample, this clonotype was seen many times. The chain links TRBV6-1 to TRBJ2-5, with a weak D call TRBD1 (5 bases). The CDR3 sequence is 13 residues long. Germline V CDR1 and CDR2: MNHNS, SASEGT. Trimming shortened V by 1 base and J by 5 bases, and 8 bases separated the two germline ends. CDR3 sequence: CASSEVQAETQYF. The CDR3 DNA reads as TGTGCCAGCAGTGAAGTACAGGCGGAGACCCAGTACTTC.

The gene calls are TRBV27 and TRBJ2-1; the D call may be TRBD1 or TRBD2 (6 bases each). Germline CDR1 reads MNHEY; CDR2 reads SMNVEV (reference sequence). The CDR3 length is 16 residues. Trimming took off 5 bases at V and 0 bases at J, with 14 bases between the two ends. The CDR3 protein is CASSLGGPFSYNEQFF. Written as DNA, the CDR3 is TGTGCCAGCAGTCTAGGGGGGCCCTTCTCCTACAATGAGCAGTTCTTC.

The chain joins TRBV28 to TRBJ1-2; no firm D call. Per the germline V gene, CDR1 is MDHEN and CDR2 is SYDVKM. There are 13 residues in the CDR3. Trimming left V 6 bases short and J 4 bases short, with 12 bases between. CDR3 loop: CASSPAGIYGYTF. The CDR3 coding sequence is TGTGCCAGCAGCCCGGCGGGGATCTATGGCTACACCTTC.

This clonotype came up a few times. The chain has TRBV30 and TRBJ1-5; TRBD1 agrees at 7 bases. With V trimmed by 4 bases and J by 2 bases, 5 bases remained unmatched. The length of the CDR3 is 14 residues. Germline CDR1 GTSNPN, CDR2 SVGIG (reference sequence). CDR3 amino acids: CAWNPGQGNQPQHF. In DNA form, the CDR3 reads TGTGCCTGGAACCCCGGACAGGGCAATCAGCCCCAGCATTTT.